This T cell receptor beta chain was recorded in a study of T cell responses to AZD1222 COVID-19 vaccine. Points from the study as a whole: There were vaccine-associated CD4 TCRs across spike, dominant at 160-218 and 743-854. Only a handful of AZD1222 recipients, six or seven in all, had baseline seropositivity. Mostly white British, mostly female donors; authors suggested clonal diversity may be underestimated.

Comment on this clone: Its matching antigen is unknown.

Between the trimmed V and J ends, which lost 2 bases and 9 bases, there was a span of 10 bases. CDR1 and CDR2 (germline): MDHEN, SYDVKM. CDR3 length: 12 amino acids. Assay used: immunoSEQ multiplex PCR; TCRdb lists only in-frame clones, some missing. The sample has some 90,000 clones; roughly 89% are singletons. The chain joins TRBV28 to TRBJ1-1, with D uncertain. Specimen: peripheral blood, collected on day 0 of MenACWY control vaccination. The receptor's source is an adult in good health. The CDR3 DNA reads as TGTGCCAGCAGTTTAGGACCCCGTAAAGCTTTCTTT. This sequence encodes CASSLGPRKAFF.